This is a list of T cell receptor beta chains from one sample in a study of response to subunit inactivated influenza vaccine. TCRdb used MiXCR to reprocess the RT-PCR reads, holding one entry per CDR3 protein. The repertoire includes around 160,000 distinct CDR3 sequences, about 11% of them detected once, and 9.5% to 15% sits in the top ten. The sequenced sample was non-naive T cells sorted from PBMCs, obtained more than 35 days after vaccination. The receptors here all came from a man aged 50-59 years who received an inactivated influenza vaccine. CDR3s include the opening cysteine and the closing phenylalanine or tryptophan. The D gene is left open where the match is weak. Clone size is stated in some rows and not others, as once, few, many or a class when expanded.

d_call: NA; j_call: TRBJ1-2; v_call: TRBV5-4; clone_size: NA; cdr3_nt: TGTGCCAGCAGCTTGGAGAGTAAGGGCTATGGCTACACCTTC; cdr3_aa: CASSLESKGYGYTF
d_call: TRBD2; j_call: TRBJ2-2; v_call: TRBV7-2; clone_size: NA; cdr3_nt: TGTGCCAGCAGCGCAGCGGGGGGGGTAGCTGGGGAGCTGTTTTTT; cdr3_aa: CASSAAGGVAGELFF
d_call: NA; j_call: TRBJ2-5; v_call: TRBV27; clone_size: many; cdr3_nt: TGTGCCAGCAGTTTGATGGGAGCTCGGGAGACCCAGTACTTC; cdr3_aa: CASSLMGARETQYF
d_call: TRBD1; j_call: TRBJ2-3; v_call: TRBV19; clone_size: NA; cdr3_nt: TGTGCCAGTAGTACGTGGACAGGGGGCTCAGATACGCAGTATTTT; cdr3_aa: CASSTWTGGSDTQYF
d_call: NA; j_call: TRBJ1-3; v_call: TRBV7-2; clone_size: many; cdr3_nt: TGTGCCAGCAGCACTTTGTTGACCCTTCGAGGAAACACCATATATTTT; cdr3_aa: CASSTLLTLRGNTIYF
d_call: TRBD2; j_call: TRBJ2-3; v_call: TRBV28; clone_size: NA; cdr3_nt: TGTGCCAGCAGCCCCACTCGGACTAGCGGGATCCGGAGAGGCGCAGATACGCAGTATTTT; cdr3_aa: CASSPTRTSGIRRGADTQYF
d_call: NA; j_call: TRBJ2-1; v_call: TRBV10-3; clone_size: medium-sized; cdr3_nt: TGTGCCATCAGTACCGCGGGGGCCCCATTTCGACGGAATGAGCAGTTCTTC; cdr3_aa: CAISTAGAPFRRNEQFF
d_call: NA; j_call: TRBJ2-7; v_call: TRBV30; clone_size: NA; cdr3_nt: TGTGCCTGGGCCCGGGGGAACTACGAGCAGTACTTC; cdr3_aa: CAWARGNYEQYF
d_call: TRBD1; j_call: TRBJ1-1; v_call: TRBV28; clone_size: few; cdr3_nt: TGTGCCAGCAGTTCGGGACAGTCAGCGGGCACTGAAGCTTTCTTT; cdr3_aa: CASSSGQSAGTEAFF
d_call: NA; j_call: TRBJ1-4; v_call: TRBV14; clone_size: few; cdr3_nt: TGTGCCAGCAGCCCTAGACAGTCAACTAATGAAAAACTGTTTTTT; cdr3_aa: CASSPRQSTNEKLFF
d_call: TRBD1; j_call: TRBJ2-1; v_call: TRBV7-8; clone_size: many; cdr3_nt: TGTGCCAGCAGCTTATCCCGGACAGGGGTGAATGAGCAGTTCTTC; cdr3_aa: CASSLSRTGVNEQFF
d_call: TRBD1; j_call: TRBJ1-5; v_call: TRBV6-1; clone_size: few; cdr3_nt: TGTGCCAGCAGTGACAGGGGGACCGTTAATCAGCCCCAGCATTTT; cdr3_aa: CASSDRGTVNQPQHF
d_call: NA; j_call: TRBJ2-7; v_call: TRBV7-2; clone_size: many; cdr3_nt: TGTGCCAGCAGCTCCCGGGGGGCGTACGAGCAGTACTTC; cdr3_aa: CASSSRGAYEQYF
d_call: NA; j_call: TRBJ2-5; v_call: TRBV7-9; clone_size: many; cdr3_nt: TGTGCCAGCAGGCGGACAGACCAAGAGACCCAGTACTTC; cdr3_aa: CASRRTDQETQYF
d_call: NA; j_call: TRBJ1-2; v_call: TRBV15; clone_size: many; cdr3_nt: TGTGCCACCAGCAGAGCGTACACCCTTAACTATGGCTACACCTTC; cdr3_aa: CATSRAYTLNYGYTF
d_call: NA; j_call: TRBJ1-4; v_call: TRBV15; clone_size: NA; cdr3_nt: TGTGCCACCAGCAGAGACCTTCCCGCAAGAACTAATGAAAAACTGTTTTTT; cdr3_aa: CATSRDLPARTNEKLFF
d_call: TRBD1; j_call: TRBJ2-1; v_call: TRBV28; clone_size: few; cdr3_nt: TGTGCCAGCAGGTGGGGACAGGGGGCCTACAATGAGCAGTTCTTC; cdr3_aa: CASRWGQGAYNEQFF
d_call: NA; j_call: TRBJ1-6; v_call: TRBV4-2; clone_size: many; cdr3_nt: TGTGCCAGCAGCCAGCACGGGGATTCACCCCTCCACTTT; cdr3_aa: CASSQHGDSPLHF
d_call: TRBD2; j_call: TRBJ2-3; v_call: TRBV4-2; clone_size: NA; cdr3_nt: TGTGCCAGCAGCCAAGAAGGGAGGGAGGCAGATACGCAGTATTTT; cdr3_aa: CASSQEGREADTQYF
d_call: TRBD1; j_call: TRBJ1-1; v_call: TRBV12-3/TRBV12-4; clone_size: many; cdr3_nt: TGTGCCAGCAACAGCGCTACAGGGGAAACTGAAGCTTTCTTT; cdr3_aa: CASNSATGETEAFF
d_call: NA; j_call: TRBJ1-5; v_call: TRBV7-8; clone_size: many; cdr3_nt: TGTGCCAGCAGCAGACGGCATAGCAATCAGCCCCAGCATTTT; cdr3_aa: CASSRRHSNQPQHF
d_call: TRBD2; j_call: TRBJ2-7; v_call: TRBV9; clone_size: many; cdr3_nt: TGTGCCAGCAGCGGGACTAGCGGGGCCTACGAGCAGTACTTC; cdr3_aa: CASSGTSGAYEQYF
d_call: TRBD1; j_call: TRBJ2-3; v_call: TRBV20-1; clone_size: NA; cdr3_nt: TGCAGTGCCATCCCCGACAGGGGAAACACAGATACGCAGTATTTT; cdr3_aa: CSAIPDRGNTDTQYF
d_call: TRBD1; j_call: TRBJ2-2; v_call: TRBV5-6; clone_size: few; cdr3_nt: TGTGCCAGCAGCTTGGACTACAGGGGCGGGGAGCTGTTTTTT; cdr3_aa: CASSLDYRGGELFF
d_call: NA; j_call: TRBJ1-2; v_call: TRBV29-1; clone_size: NA; cdr3_nt: TGCAGCGTTGGTCAGGCTCCTAACTATGGCTACACCTTC; cdr3_aa: CSVGQAPNYGYTF
d_call: TRBD2; j_call: TRBJ2-7; v_call: TRBV11-1; clone_size: NA; cdr3_nt: TGTGCCAGCAGCTTCGGACTAGCGGGAGGCCCTAACTCCAACGAGCAGTACTTC; cdr3_aa: CASSFGLAGGPNSNEQYF
d_call: TRBD1; j_call: TRBJ1-5; v_call: TRBV7-2; clone_size: NA; cdr3_nt: TGTGCCAGCAGCTTTTTTCAGGGGACAGCGAATCAGCCCCAGCATTTT; cdr3_aa: CASSFFQGTANQPQHF
d_call: TRBD2; j_call: TRBJ2-2; v_call: TRBV11-2; clone_size: many; cdr3_nt: TGTGCCAGCAGCTGGCGACGGACTAGCGGGTTTAACACCGGGGAGCTGTTTTTT; cdr3_aa: CASSWRRTSGFNTGELFF
d_call: NA; j_call: TRBJ1-2; v_call: TRBV28; clone_size: NA; cdr3_nt: TGTGCCAGCAGTCGGACGTATGGCTACACCTTC; cdr3_aa: CASSRTYGYTF
d_call: TRBD1; j_call: TRBJ1-4; v_call: TRBV5-5; clone_size: NA; cdr3_nt: TGTGCCAGCAGCTTGAGGGGACAGAAGTATGAAAAACTGTTTTTT; cdr3_aa: CASSLRGQKYEKLFF
d_call: TRBD1; j_call: TRBJ2-3; v_call: TRBV2; clone_size: NA; cdr3_nt: TGTGCCAGCAGCGAAGGGGGCGGTTGGGCAGGACGAGATACGCAGTATTTT; cdr3_aa: CASSEGGGWAGRDTQYF
d_call: TRBD1; j_call: TRBJ2-2; v_call: TRBV5-1; clone_size: many; cdr3_nt: TGCGCCAGCAGCTTGCGGACAGGGCAAAACACCGGGGAGCTGTTTTTT; cdr3_aa: CASSLRTGQNTGELFF
d_call: NA; j_call: TRBJ2-3; v_call: TRBV6-2/TRBV6-3; clone_size: many; cdr3_nt: TGTGCCAGCAGGGACAATCCGCTACCGGGACGTAACACAGATACGCAGTATTTT; cdr3_aa: CASRDNPLPGRNTDTQYF
d_call: TRBD1; j_call: TRBJ2-2; v_call: TRBV20-1; clone_size: few; cdr3_nt: TGCAGTGCCGGGCCACAGGGGGCGAACACCGGGGAGCTGTTTTTT; cdr3_aa: CSAGPQGANTGELFF
d_call: NA; j_call: TRBJ2-1; v_call: TRBV7-8; clone_size: many; cdr3_nt: TGTGCCAGCAGCATCGGAGGGGGCGTGGGACCCTACAATGAGCAGTTCTTC; cdr3_aa: CASSIGGGVGPYNEQFF
d_call: NA; j_call: TRBJ2-5; v_call: TRBV24-1; clone_size: few; cdr3_nt: TGTGCCACCAGTGATTTTGAGGTAGAGACCCAGTACTTC; cdr3_aa: CATSDFEVETQYF
d_call: TRBD2; j_call: TRBJ2-3; v_call: TRBV3-1; clone_size: few; cdr3_nt: TGTGCCAGCAGCCAAGATAAGGTAGCGGGGGGTAGCACAGATACGCAGTATTTT; cdr3_aa: CASSQDKVAGGSTDTQYF
d_call: NA; j_call: TRBJ1-2; v_call: TRBV6-1; clone_size: NA; cdr3_nt: TGTGCCAGCAGTGAAGAGATGGGTACCTATGGCTACACCTTC; cdr3_aa: CASSEEMGTYGYTF
d_call: NA; j_call: TRBJ1-2; v_call: TRBV12-3/TRBV12-4; clone_size: many; cdr3_nt: TGTGCCAGCAGTTTAAACACTGGCCTTAACTACTATGGCTACACCTTC; cdr3_aa: CASSLNTGLNYYGYTF
d_call: TRBD1; j_call: TRBJ1-2; v_call: TRBV5-1; clone_size: many; cdr3_nt: TGCGCCAGCAGCCTGTCACAGGGGGGCTCTGGCTACACCTTC; cdr3_aa: CASSLSQGGSGYTF
d_call: NA; j_call: TRBJ1-4; v_call: TRBV12-3/TRBV12-4; clone_size: few; cdr3_nt: TGTGCCAGCAGTTTAAAGGGCCTTAAAGAAAAACTGTTTTTT; cdr3_aa: CASSLKGLKEKLFF
d_call: TRBD2; j_call: TRBJ2-7; v_call: TRBV5-4; clone_size: few; cdr3_nt: TGTGCCAGCAGCGCTACTCTAGCGGGGGGGACCTACGAGCAGTACTTC; cdr3_aa: CASSATLAGGTYEQYF